Listed here are 27 T cell receptor beta chains from one sample, sequenced in a study of siplizumab effects on memory and regulatory T cells. The repertoire was sequenced with immunoSEQ multiplex PCR; TCRdb's copy has only in-frame clones and lacks some. There are about 94,000 clones in the sample; 94% occur only once, and less than 0.4% lies in the top ten. Sequencing used non-Treg CD4+ T cells sorted from blood. These receptors originate from a human donor in good health.

V and J are TRBV7-9 and TRBJ2-2; the match to TRBD2 covers 8 bases. J was trimmed by 5 bases and V by 3 bases; bases with no gene match: 8. Per germline, CDR1 SEHNR and CDR2 FQNEAQ (reference sequence). There are 16 residues in the CDR3. The CDR3: CASSFSSGSGTGELFF. CDR3 nucleotide sequence: TGTGCCAGCAGCTTTTCGAGCGGGAGCGGGACCGGGGAGCTGTTTTTT.

V and J are TRBV5-1 and TRBJ2-2, with TRBD2 matching 11 bases. With V trimmed by 4 bases and J by 3 bases, 5 bases remained unmatched. The CDR3 totals 16 residues. Per germline, CDR1 SGHRS and CDR2 YFSETQ. CDR3 sequence (DNA): TGCGCCAGCAGCGCATTAGCGGGAGGGGACACCGGGGAGCTGTTTTTT. Translated: CASSALAGGDTGELFF. The full variable domain, with the rest looked up from reference TRBV5-1 and TRBJ2-2, is KAGVTQTPRYLIKTRGQQVTLSCSPISGHRSVSWYQQTPGQGLQFLFEYFSETQRNKGNFPGRFSGRQFSNSRSEMNVSTLELGDSALYLCASSALAGGDTGELFFGEGSRLTVL.

This rearrangement joins TRBV5-8 to TRBJ2-3; D possibly corresponds to TRBD1 (6 bases). Trimming pared 1 base from V and 5 bases from J, leaving 14 bases between. This CDR3 is 15 amino acids long. Germline CDR1 SGHTS, CDR2 YDEGEE. This CDR3 is CASSLYQGSGDTQYF. For the CDR3, the DNA is TGTGCCAGCAGCTTGTATCAGGGGTCCGGAGATACGCAGTATTTT.

The CDR3 reads CASRRRQPTNEKLFF. The CDR3 DNA sequence: TGTGCCAGCAGGCGACGACAGCCAACTAATGAAAAACTGTTTTTT. The chain employs TRBV6-6 and TRBJ1-4, with D perhaps TRBD1 (5 bases). Germline lookup yields CDR1 MNHNY and CDR2 SVGAGI (reference sequence). V lost 6 bases to trimming and J lost 0 bases, with 11 bases between them. The CDR3 contains 15 residues.

The V and J genes are TRBV5-4 and TRBJ2-2, with D possibly called TRBD1 or TRBD2 (5 bases each). This CDR3 has 15 amino acids. Germline V gives CDR1 SGHNT, CDR2 YYREEE (reference sequence). V was trimmed by 0 bases and J by 1 base, leaving 7 bases between them. This CDR3 is CASSLGGGNTGELFF. CDR3 bases: TGTGCCAGCAGCTTGGGTGGGGGGAACACCGGGGAGCTGTTTTTT.

V usage is TRBV7-3 and J usage is TRBJ2-5; 7 bases are shared with TRBD2. V was pared by 0 bases and J by 1 base, with 5 bases of the junction left unmatched. The CDR3 length is 16 residues. CDR1 SGHTA and CDR2 FQGTGA come from the germline V gene. The CDR3: CASSLTPLAAQETQYF. CDR3 DNA sequence: TGTGCCAGCAGCTTAACCCCTCTAGCGGCCCAAGAGACCCAGTACTTC.

This chain joins TRBV5-1 and TRBJ2-7; 8 bases fit TRBD2. Germline V gene sequence: CDR1 SGHRS, CDR2 YFSETQ. V lost 0 bases to trimming and J lost 2 bases; unmatched junction nucleotides: 4. The length of the CDR3 is 15 residues. CDR3 region: CASSLGLAGTYEQYF. CDR3 bases: TGCGCCAGCAGCTTGGGGCTAGCGGGTACCTACGAGCAGTACTTC.

The sample holds a few counts of this clone. This chain joins TRBV7-9 and TRBJ1-5; D possibly corresponds to TRBD1 (6 bases). The V gene lost 1 base and the J gene lost 7 bases, with 8 bases spanning the gap. Germline CDR1 SEHNR, CDR2 FQNEAQ (reference sequence). CDR3 length: 13 residues. CDR3 protein: CASSLGGQQPQHF. The CDR3 coding sequence is TGTGCCAGCAGCTTAGGGGGACAACAGCCCCAGCATTTT.

This clone has only one observation. J is TRBJ1-5 and V is TRBV27; TRBD1 might be the D (5 bases). The V and J ends lost 7 bases and 4 bases respectively, with 17 bases between them. Germline-derived CDR1 and CDR2 are MNHEY and SMNVEV (reference sequence). The CDR3 runs to 15 residues. For the CDR3, the DNA is TGTGCCAGCACTTCCCGTGGGGGTGGAAATCAGCCCCAGCATTTT. Its protein is CASTSRGGGNQPQHF.

This chain uses TRBV9 with TRBJ2-5; 9 nucleotides align to TRBD1. The CDR3 covers 14 residues. V was clipped by 2 bases and J by 4 bases; unmatched bases: 3. The germline CDR1 and CDR2 sequences are SGDLS and YYNGEE. The CDR3 is CASSVGTGSETQYF. In DNA form, the CDR3 reads TGTGCCAGCAGCGTCGGGACAGGGTCAGAGACCCAGTACTTC.

J is TRBJ2-4 and V is TRBV7-3, with D perhaps TRBD1 or TRBD2 (6 bases each). From germline, CDR1 is SGHTA and CDR2 FQGTGA. The V end lost 2 bases, the J end lost 6 bases, and 8 bases lay between the germline ends. This CDR3 comprises 13 residues. The CDR3 is CASSLEGGNIQYF. The DNA for the CDR3 is TGTGCCAGCAGCTTAGAGGGGGGAAACATTCAGTACTTC.

This clone was detected once. The chain links TRBV13 to TRBJ2-3; possibly TRBD2 for D (7 bases). There are 16 residues in the CDR3. The V gene lost 5 bases and the J gene lost 3 bases, with 18 bases spanning the gap. Germline CDR1 reads PRHDT; CDR2 reads FYEKMQ (reference sequence). The chain's CDR3 is CASSPWGRERTDTQYF. The CDR3 DNA sequence: TGTGCCAGCAGCCCCTGGGGGCGGGAGAGGACAGATACGCAGTATTTT.

The J gene is TRBJ2-2, the V gene TRBV30; TRBD1 matches 7 bases. After removal of 1 base from V and 4 bases from J, the junction contained 6 bases not matched to a gene. Germline V gene lookup returns CDR1 GTSNPN and CDR2 SVGIG (reference sequence). The CDR3 contains 15 residues. The CDR3 DNA sequence: TGTGCCTGGAGTGGCAGGGGGACCCGCACCGGGGAGCTGTTTTTT. This gives the protein CAWSGRGTRTGELFF.

With regard to this clone: Sequence at one end of the junction differs from germline and may be a read error. The chain couples TRBV2 to TRBJ2-7; 10 positions match TRBD1. This CDR3 has 14 amino acids. The germline CDR1 and CDR2 sequences are SNHLY and FYNNEI. The CDR3 here is CASREGTGEYEQYF. CDR3 sequence (DNA): TGTGCCAGCAGGGAAGGGACAGGGGAGTACGAGCAGTACTTC.

The V and J genes are TRBV20-1 and TRBJ2-1; TRBD2 aligns across 9 bases. Germline CDR1 DFQATT, CDR2 SNEGSKA (reference sequence). The V gene end was trimmed by 4 bases and the J gene end by 15 bases; junction bases not matched to a gene: 7. The CDR3 loop spans 11 amino acids. The CDR3 is CSATSGTSSFF. CDR3 DNA: TGCAGTGCTACCTCTGGGACTAGCTCGTTCTTC.

This clone came up once. This chain joins TRBV6-4 and TRBJ1-2; the D gene is possibly TRBD1 (6 bases). The CDR3 is made up of 15 amino acids. Germline V CDR1 and CDR2: MRHNA, SNTAGT. V was trimmed by 3 bases and J by 7 bases, leaving 18 bases between them. CDR3: CASSEDRGTSGGYTF. The CDR3 DNA reads TGTGCCAGCAGTGAGGATAGGGGGACATCAGGTGGCTACACCTTC.

The chain recombines TRBV30 with TRBJ1-5; 7 nucleotides match TRBD1. From germline, CDR1 is GTSNPN and CDR2 SVGIG (reference sequence). V shed 3 bases and J 7 bases; nucleotides not matched to a gene: 6. The CDR3 totals 13 residues. CDR3 loop: CAWRGQGGQPQHF. The CDR3 coding sequence is TGTGCCTGGAGGGGGCAGGGGGGACAGCCCCAGCATTTT.

The chain has TRBV5-1 and TRBJ2-7; D gene ambiguous. V shed 0 bases and J shed 3 bases, with 19 bases lying between them. The CDR3 loop spans 17 amino acids. The germline CDR1 and CDR2 sequences are SGHRS and YFSETQ. CDR3 sequence reads: CASSLVAGSFGNYEQYF. The DNA for the CDR3 is TGCGCCAGCAGCTTGGTTGCAGGATCCTTTGGAAACTACGAGCAGTACTTC.

The chain links TRBV5-1 to TRBJ2-2, with TRBD2 matching over 7 bases. Germline CDR1 is SGHRS and CDR2 is YFSETQ. This CDR3 region has 14 residues. The ends lost 4 bases at V and 6 bases at J; junction bases unmatched: 6. CDR3: CASSRTAGAGELFF. CDR3 bases: TGCGCCAGCAGCCGGACGGCGGGAGCCGGGGAGCTGTTTTTT.

CDR3: CASSETSGGLNYEQYF. In nucleotides, the CDR3 is TGCGCCAGCAGTGAGACTAGCGGCGGTCTAAACTACGAGCAGTACTTC. The chain links TRBV5-1 to TRBJ2-7; TRBD2 matches at 9 bases. This CDR3 has 16 residues. CDR1 SGHRS and CDR2 YFSETQ come from the germline V gene. The junction had 12 bases not matched to a gene; V was cut back by 5 bases and J by 3 bases.

In this sample, this clone turned up a few times. This sequence joins TRBV18 and TRBJ1-1; D gene uncertain. Trimming pared 4 bases from V and 3 bases from J, leaving 9 bases between. The CDR3 length is 13 residues. Germline CDR1 reads KGHSH; CDR2 reads LQKENI. CDR3 DNA sequence: TGTGCCAGCTCACGGCGGCCCGACACTGAAGCTTTCTTT. Encoded protein: CASSRRPDTEAFF. The full variable domain, rest sourced from reference TRBV18 and TRBJ1-1, is NAGVMQNPRHLVRRRGQEARLRCSPMKGHSHVYWYRQLPEEGLKFMVYLQKENIIDESGMPKERFSAEFPKEGPSILRIQQVVRGDSAAYFCASSRRPDTEAFFGQGTRLTVV.

This sequence joins TRBV7-9 and TRBJ2-7; no reliable D call. The germline CDR1 and CDR2 sequences are SEHNR and FQNEAQ (reference sequence). The CDR3 covers 12 residues. With 5 bases removed from V and 5 bases from J, the gap between germline ends came to 10 bases. In DNA form, the CDR3 reads TGTGCCAGCAGCGAGATCACGGACGAGCAGTACTTC. It yields the protein CASSEITDEQYF.

This chain connects TRBV9 to TRBJ2-4; 8 bases are shared with TRBD2. CDR1 is SGDLS and CDR2 is YYNGEE in the germline V gene. Unmatched junction bases numbered 7, after V lost 3 bases and J lost 5 bases. CDR3 size: 15 residues. CDR3 bases: TGTGCCAGCAGCGGAGCGGGGGTGCCAGAAAACATTCAGTACTTC. The encoded protein is CASSGAGVPENIQYF.

Remarks on this clone: Germline and junction disagree at one end, which may indicate a read error. The V gene is TRBV7-9, the J gene TRBJ2-5; 11 bases line up with TRBD2. CDR3 length equals 14 residues. The germline gives CDR1 SEHNR, CDR2 FQNEAQ (reference sequence). The CDR3 reads CASSLAGGGETQYF. CDR3 bases: TGTGCCAGCAGCCTAGCGGGGGGAGGGGAGACCCAGTACTTC.

Turning to this clone: At one of its ends the junction is not consistent with the germline gene, which may arise from a read error. V gene TRBV7-7 combines with J gene TRBJ2-5; D call uncertain. CDR1 is SSHAT and CDR2 is FNYEAQ in the germline V gene (reference sequence). This CDR3 region has 13 residues. Here the CDR3 reads CASSSRLVETQYF. The CDR3 DNA is TGTGCTAGCAGCTCCCGGCTGGTTGAGACCCAGTACTTC. The entire variable domain, with the rest obtained from reference TRBV7-7 and TRBJ2-5, is as follows: GAGVSQSPRYKVTKRGQDVTLRCDPISSHATLYWYQQALGQGPEFLTYFNYEAQPDKSGLPSDRFSAERPEGSISTLTIQRTEQRDSAMYRCASSSRLVETQYFGPGTRLLVL.

This chain connects TRBV15 to TRBJ1-1; no firm D call. CDR1 and CDR2 from the germline V gene are LNHNV and YYDKDF (reference sequence). The V gene lost 0 bases and the J gene lost 3 bases, with 11 bases spanning the gap. The CDR3 length is 15 residues. In nucleotides, the CDR3 is TGTGCCACCAGCAGAGATGCCGGCGGGCACACTGAAGCTTTCTTT. Translation: CATSRDAGGHTEAFF.

The rearrangement links TRBV23-1 to TRBJ2-2; the D is unclear. TRBV23-1 has ORF status, its function being uncertain. This CDR3 comprises 14 residues. Trimming left V 1 base short and J 5 bases short, with 8 bases between. The CDR3 sequence: CASSQCQGTGELFF. For the CDR3, the DNA is TGCGCCAGCAGTCAATGTCAAGGGACCGGGGAGCTGTTTTTT.